Included here is one T cell receptor (beta chain) sequence, with context. If no ophthalmopathy progression occurred within 18 months, Graves' hyperthyroidism was stable. The authors obtained PBMCs from over 7.5 ml of fresh peripheral blood. This sample is drawn from a study of T cells in Graves' hyperthyroidism and ophthalmopathy. Deletions cut 3 bases from V and 4 bases from J, with 9 bases between. Germline V gene data show CDR1 as DFQATT and CDR2 as SNEGSKA (reference sequence). The CDR3 has 12 residues. RNA transcripts provided the source from which TCR beta CDR3 regions were amplified. An initial round of RT-PCR targeting the TCR CDR3 relied on the HTBI primer set. TCRdb independently ran MiXCR on the multiplex PCR reads; one entry per CDR3 protein. The sample shows about 740,000 distinct CDR3 sequences, about 14% of them seen only once.

This chain links TRBV20-1 with TRBJ1-1; possibly TRBD1 for D (6 bases). Material: blood. This TCR came from a woman under 30 with Graves' hyperthyroidism. The CDR3 here is CSASPGATEAFF. The CDR3 bases are TGCAGTGCTAGTCCAGGGGCCACTGAAGCTTTCTTT.